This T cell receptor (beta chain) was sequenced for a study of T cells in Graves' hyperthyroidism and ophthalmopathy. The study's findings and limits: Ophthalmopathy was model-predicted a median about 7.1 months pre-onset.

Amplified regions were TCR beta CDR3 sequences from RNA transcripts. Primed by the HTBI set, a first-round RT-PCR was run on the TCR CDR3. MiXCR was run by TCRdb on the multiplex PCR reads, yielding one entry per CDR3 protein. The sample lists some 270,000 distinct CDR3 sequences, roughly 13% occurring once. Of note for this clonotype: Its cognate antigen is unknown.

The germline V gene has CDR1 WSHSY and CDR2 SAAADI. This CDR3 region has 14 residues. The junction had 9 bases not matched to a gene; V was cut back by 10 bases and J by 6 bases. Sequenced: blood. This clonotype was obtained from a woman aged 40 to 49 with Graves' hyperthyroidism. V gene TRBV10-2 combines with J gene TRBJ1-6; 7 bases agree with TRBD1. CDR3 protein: CATRGARTNSPLHF. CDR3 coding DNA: TGCGCCACCAGGGGGGCCCGTACTAATTCACCCCTCCACTTT.